This TCR beta chain comes out of a study of blood T cell repertoires in COVID-19. In the study overall: Acute and convalescent COVID-19 samples came from the United States, Italy and Spain. PBMCs, B-cell-depleted T cells, or T cells provided the cDNA or gDNA that made up the material.

V lost 3 bases, J lost 3 bases, and 6 bases stayed unmatched. This CDR3 has 15 amino acids. CDR1 and CDR2 from the germline V gene are SQVTM and ANQGSEA. This clone was observed once. Per the study methods: Nucleated cell number was recorded as an estimate derived from reference gene primer amplification. TCRdb's copy holds only in-frame clones and misses some; the assay was immunoSEQ multiplex PCR. For V, J and clone size, that table is used; D and trimming come from the DNA. This table has 300,000 to 350,000 clones, 80% to 90% appearing once. The sequenced sample was peripheral blood. The source of this sequence is a young man with active or convalescent COVID-19. V usage is TRBV29-1 and J usage is TRBJ2-3, with TRBD1 matching over 10 bases. The CDR3 DNA is TGCAGCGTTGAGGGGACAGGGGCAGGTACAGATACGCAGTATTTT. Translated: CSVEGTGAGTDTQYF.